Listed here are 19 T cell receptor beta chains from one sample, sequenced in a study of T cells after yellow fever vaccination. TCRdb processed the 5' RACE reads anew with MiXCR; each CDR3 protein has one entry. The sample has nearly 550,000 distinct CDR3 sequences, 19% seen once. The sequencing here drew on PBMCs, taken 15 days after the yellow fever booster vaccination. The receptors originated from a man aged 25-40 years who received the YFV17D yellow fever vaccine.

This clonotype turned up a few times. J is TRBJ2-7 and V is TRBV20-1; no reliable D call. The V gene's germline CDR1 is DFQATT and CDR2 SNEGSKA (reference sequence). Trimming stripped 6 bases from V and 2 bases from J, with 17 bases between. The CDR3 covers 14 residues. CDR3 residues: CSANPLVRTYEQYF. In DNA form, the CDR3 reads TGCAGTGCCAATCCCCTGGTAAGAACCTACGAGCAGTACTTC.

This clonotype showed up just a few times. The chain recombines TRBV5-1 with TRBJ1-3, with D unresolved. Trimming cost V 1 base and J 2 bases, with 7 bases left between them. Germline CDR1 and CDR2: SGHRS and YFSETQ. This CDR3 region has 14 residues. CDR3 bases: TGCGCCAGCAGCTTGAGGAGCGCTGGAAACACCATATATTTT. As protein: CASSLRSAGNTIYF.

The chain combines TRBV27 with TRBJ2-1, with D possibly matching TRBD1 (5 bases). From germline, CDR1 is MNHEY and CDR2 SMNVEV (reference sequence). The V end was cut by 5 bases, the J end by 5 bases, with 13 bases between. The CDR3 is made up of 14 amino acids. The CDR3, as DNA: TGTGCCAGCAGTCTTAGTCCAGGGCACAATGAGCAGTTCTTC. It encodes CASSLSPGHNEQFF.

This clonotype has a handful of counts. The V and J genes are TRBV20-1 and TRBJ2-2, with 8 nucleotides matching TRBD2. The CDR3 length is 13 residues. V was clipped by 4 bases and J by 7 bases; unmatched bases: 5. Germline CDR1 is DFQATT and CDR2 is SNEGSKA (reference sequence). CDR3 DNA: TGCAGTGCTACCGGGAGGGCCTTCGGGGAGCTGTTTTTT. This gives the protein CSATGRAFGELFF.

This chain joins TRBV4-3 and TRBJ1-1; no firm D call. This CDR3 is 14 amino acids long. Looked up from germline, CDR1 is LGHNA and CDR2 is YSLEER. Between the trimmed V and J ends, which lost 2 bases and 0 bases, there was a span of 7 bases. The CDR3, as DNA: TGCGCCAGCAGCCAACGGACGGTGAACACTGAAGCTTTCTTT. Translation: CASSQRTVNTEAFF.

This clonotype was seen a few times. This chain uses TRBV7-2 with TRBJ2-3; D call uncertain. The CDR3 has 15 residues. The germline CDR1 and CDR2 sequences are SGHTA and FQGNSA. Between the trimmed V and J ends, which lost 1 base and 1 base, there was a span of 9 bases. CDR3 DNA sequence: TGTGCCAGCAGCTTAGGGATAGGCGGCACAGATACGCAGTATTTT. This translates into CASSLGIGGTDTQYF.

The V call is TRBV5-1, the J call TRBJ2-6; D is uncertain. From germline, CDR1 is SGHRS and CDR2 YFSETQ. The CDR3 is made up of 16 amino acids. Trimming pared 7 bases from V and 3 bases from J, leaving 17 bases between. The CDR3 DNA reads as TGCGCCAGCTCTACTGTGGTCCTGGATGGGGCCAACGTCCTGACTTTC. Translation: CASSTVVLDGANVLTF.

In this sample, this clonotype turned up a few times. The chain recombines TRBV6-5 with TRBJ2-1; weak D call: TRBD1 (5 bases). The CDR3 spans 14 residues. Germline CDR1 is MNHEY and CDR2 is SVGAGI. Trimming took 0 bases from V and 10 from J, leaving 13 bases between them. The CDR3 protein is CASSYSMGLGEQFF. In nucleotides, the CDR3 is TGTGCCAGCAGTTACTCGATGGGGCTGGGGGAGCAGTTCTTC.

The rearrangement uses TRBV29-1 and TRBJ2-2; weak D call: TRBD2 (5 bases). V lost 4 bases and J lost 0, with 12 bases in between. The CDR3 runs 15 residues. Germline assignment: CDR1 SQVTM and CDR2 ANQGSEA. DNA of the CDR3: TGCAGCGTTGCCGCCGGGAACTCGAACACCGGGGAGCTGTTTTTT. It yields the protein CSVAAGNSNTGELFF.

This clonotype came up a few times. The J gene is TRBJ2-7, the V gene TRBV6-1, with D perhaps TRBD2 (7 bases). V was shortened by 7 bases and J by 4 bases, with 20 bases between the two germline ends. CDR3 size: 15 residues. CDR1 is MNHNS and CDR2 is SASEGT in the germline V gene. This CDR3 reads CASKGEGGLPYEQYF. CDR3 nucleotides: TGTGCCAGCAAGGGGGAGGGGGGGCTTCCGTACGAGCAGTACTTC.

The CDR3 loop reads CASSPRSGTSSYNEQFF. The CDR3 DNA sequence: TGTGCCAGCAGCCCCCGGTCCGGGACCAGCTCCTACAATGAGCAGTTCTTC. J is TRBJ2-1 and V is TRBV7-6, with D possibly being TRBD1 or TRBD2 (5 bases each). The length of the CDR3 is 17 residues. Germline CDR1 SGHVS, CDR2 FNYEAQ. V was clipped by 5 bases and J by 0 bases, with 17 bases between them. The variable domain in full, with the rest retrieved from reference TRBV7-6 and TRBJ2-1, is GAGVSQSPRYKVTKRGQDVALRCDPISGHVSLYWYRQALGQGPEFLTYFNYEAQQDKSGLPNDRFSAERPEGSISTLTIQRTEQRDSAMYRCASSPRSGTSSYNEQFFGPGTRLTVL.

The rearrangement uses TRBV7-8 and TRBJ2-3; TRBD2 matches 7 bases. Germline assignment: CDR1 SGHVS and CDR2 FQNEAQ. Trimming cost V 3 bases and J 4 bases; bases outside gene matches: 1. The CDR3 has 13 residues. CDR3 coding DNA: TGTGCCAGCAGCTTCACTAGCGCAGATACGCAGTATTTT. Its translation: CASSFTSADTQYF.

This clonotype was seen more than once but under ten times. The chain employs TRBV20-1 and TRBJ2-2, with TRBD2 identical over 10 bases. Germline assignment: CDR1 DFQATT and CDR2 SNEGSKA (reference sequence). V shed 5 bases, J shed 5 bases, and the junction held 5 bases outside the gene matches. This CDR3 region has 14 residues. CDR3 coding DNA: TGCAGTGCTCATCGAGCGGGAGGGACCGGGGAGCTGTTTTTT. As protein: CSAHRAGGTGELFF.

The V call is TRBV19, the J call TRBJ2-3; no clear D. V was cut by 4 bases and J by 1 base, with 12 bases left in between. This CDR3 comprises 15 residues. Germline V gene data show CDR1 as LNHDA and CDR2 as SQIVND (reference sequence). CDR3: CASSTLIWGTDTQYF. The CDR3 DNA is TGTGCCAGTAGTACTCTTATCTGGGGCACAGATACGCAGTATTTT.

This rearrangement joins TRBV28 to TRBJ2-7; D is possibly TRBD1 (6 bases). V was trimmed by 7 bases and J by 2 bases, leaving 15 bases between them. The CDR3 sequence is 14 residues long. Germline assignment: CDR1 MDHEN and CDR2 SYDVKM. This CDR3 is CASNLRDKPYEQYF. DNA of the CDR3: TGTGCCAGCAACCTCCGGGACAAGCCCTACGAGCAGTACTTC.

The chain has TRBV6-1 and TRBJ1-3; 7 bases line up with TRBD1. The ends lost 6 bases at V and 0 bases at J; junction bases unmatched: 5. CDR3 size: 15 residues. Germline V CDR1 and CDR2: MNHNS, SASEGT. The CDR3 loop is CASSTGQSSGNTIYF. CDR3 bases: TGTGCCAGCAGCACGGGACAGAGCTCTGGAAACACCATATATTTT.

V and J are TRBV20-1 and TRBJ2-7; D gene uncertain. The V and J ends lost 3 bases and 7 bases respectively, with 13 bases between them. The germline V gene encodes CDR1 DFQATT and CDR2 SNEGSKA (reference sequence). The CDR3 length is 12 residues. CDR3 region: CSASFQRVEQYF. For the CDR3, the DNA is TGCAGTGCTAGTTTCCAACGAGTAGAGCAGTACTTC.

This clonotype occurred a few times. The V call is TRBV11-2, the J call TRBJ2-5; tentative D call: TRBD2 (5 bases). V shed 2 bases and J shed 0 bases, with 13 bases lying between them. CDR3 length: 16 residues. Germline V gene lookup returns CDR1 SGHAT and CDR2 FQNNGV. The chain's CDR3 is CASSLFPADYQETQYF. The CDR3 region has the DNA TGTGCCAGCAGCTTATTCCCAGCGGACTACCAAGAGACCCAGTACTTC.

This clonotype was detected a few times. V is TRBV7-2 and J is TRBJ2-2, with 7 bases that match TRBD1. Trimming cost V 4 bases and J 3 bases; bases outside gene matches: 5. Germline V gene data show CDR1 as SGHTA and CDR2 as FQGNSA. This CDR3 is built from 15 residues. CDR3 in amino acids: CASSSRDRYTGELFF. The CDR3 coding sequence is TGTGCCAGCAGCTCCCGGGACAGATACACCGGGGAGCTGTTTTTT.